This T cell receptor (beta chain) is drawn from a study of patients and donors after allogeneic stem cell transplantation. The CDR3 spans 18 residues. Trimming cost V 4 bases and J 3 bases, with 22 bases left between them. Germline V gene lookup returns CDR1 SGHVS and CDR2 FNYEAQ. TCRdb fed the RT-PCR reads into MiXCR, producing one record per CDR3 protein. Of some 880,000 distinct CDR3 sequences in the sample, about a sixth are singletons; the top ten hold roughly 6.4%. This clonotype was recorded a few times. V usage is TRBV7-6 and J usage is TRBJ2-1, with D possibly matching TRBD2 (6 bases). Sequenced input: blood, either unsorted or a sorted T cell fraction (not recorded which). The TCR sequence derives from a human donor who was either an allogeneic HSCT recipient or a stem cell or donor lymphocyte infusion donor (not recorded which). It is not recorded whose cells these are; they may come from a transplant donor. CDR3 amino acids: CASSWTGGRAPHYNEQFF. The DNA for the CDR3 is TGTGCCAGCAGCTGGACCGGGGGTCGGGCACCACACTACAATGAGCAGTTCTTC. Based on the CDR3 plus reference TRBV7-6 and TRBJ2-1, the full variable domain is GAGVSQSPRYKVTKRGQDVALRCDPISGHVSLYWYRQALGQGPEFLTYFNYEAQQDKSGLPNDRFSAERPEGSISTLTIQRTEQRDSAMYRCASSWTGGRAPHYNEQFFGPGTRLTVL.